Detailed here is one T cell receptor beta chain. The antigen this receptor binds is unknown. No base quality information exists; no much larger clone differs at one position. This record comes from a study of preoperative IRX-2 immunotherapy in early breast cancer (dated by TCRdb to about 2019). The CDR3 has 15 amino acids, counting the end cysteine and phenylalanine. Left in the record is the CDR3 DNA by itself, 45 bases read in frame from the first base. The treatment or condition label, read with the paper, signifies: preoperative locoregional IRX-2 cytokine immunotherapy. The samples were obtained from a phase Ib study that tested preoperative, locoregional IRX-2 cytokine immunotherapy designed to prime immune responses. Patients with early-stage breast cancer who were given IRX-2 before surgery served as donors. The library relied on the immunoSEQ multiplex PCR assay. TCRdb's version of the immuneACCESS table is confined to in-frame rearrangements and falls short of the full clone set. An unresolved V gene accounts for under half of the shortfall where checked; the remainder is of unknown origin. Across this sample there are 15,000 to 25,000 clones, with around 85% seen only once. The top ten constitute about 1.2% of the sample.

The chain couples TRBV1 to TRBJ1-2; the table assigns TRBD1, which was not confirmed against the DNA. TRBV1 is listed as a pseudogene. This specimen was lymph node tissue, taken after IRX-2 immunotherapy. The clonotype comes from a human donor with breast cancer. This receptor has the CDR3 CASSQPLTGVEGYTF. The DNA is TGCGCCAGCAGCCAGCCTCTGACAGGGGTGGAGGGCTACACCTTC.